These 16 T cell receptor beta chains originate from one sample sequenced in a study of CD8+ T cells in alopecia areata. cDNA serving as the sequencing template came from extracted, reverse transcribed RNA. The protocol was immunoSEQ multiplex PCR, while the TCRdb copy is restricted to in-frame clones and leaves out a portion. The repertoire holds under 150,000 clones, about four fifths seen once, with 25% in the top ten. Treatment here: oral pan-JAK inhibitor, 5-10 mg twice daily. The specimen comprised CD8+ T cells sorted from blood, sampled at week 4, from a patient treated with tofacitinib. These receptor sequences come from a human donor with alopecia areata.

The DNA for the CDR3 is TGCAGCGTTGCGGGGGTGTACGAGCAGTACTTC. Its protein is CSVAGVYEQYF. The V gene is TRBV29-1, the J gene TRBJ2-7; TRBD2 is a possible D gene (6 bases). Germline values: CDR1 SQVTM, CDR2 ANQGSEA. This CDR3 comprises 11 residues. The V end lost 4 bases, the J end lost 4 bases, and 8 bases lay between the germline ends.

The chain employs TRBV15 and TRBJ2-5; D gene ambiguous. V was clipped by 5 bases and J by 4 bases, with 17 bases between them. Germline loops: CDR1 LNHNV, CDR2 YYDKDF (reference sequence). CDR3 length: 15 amino acids. The CDR3 nucleotides are TGTGCCACCAGCCCGTCGCTTGCGGACGGAGAGACCCAGTACTTC. This gives the protein CATSPSLADGETQYF.

This sequence joins TRBV6-6 and TRBJ2-3, with a possible D match to TRBD2 (5 bases). V gave up 2 bases and J gave up 4 bases, with 13 bases separating them. CDR1 and CDR2 (germline): MNHNY, SVGAGI (reference sequence). This CDR3 has 15 residues. CDR3 loop: CASSYIGEGADTQYF. In DNA, the CDR3 is TGTGCCAGCAGTTACATCGGAGAGGGCGCAGATACGCAGTATTTT.

With regard to this clone: One junction end does not reproduce the germline sequence, and a read error may be involved. The chain recombines TRBV7-9 with TRBJ2-3, with a weak D call TRBD2 (6 bases). This CDR3 is 16 amino acids long. Germline V gene data show CDR1 as SEHNR and CDR2 as FQNEAQ (reference sequence). The DNA for the CDR3 is TGTGCCAGCAGTCCCAAAACCTCCGCGGGGCAAGATCCGCAGTATTTT. Amino acid sequence: CASSPKTSAGQDPQYF.

This clone appeared once. The rearrangement links TRBV27 to TRBJ1-2; tentatively, D is TRBD1 (6 bases). The germline CDR1 and CDR2 sequences are MNHEY and SMNVEV (reference sequence). V was clipped by 3 bases and J by 6 bases, with 17 bases between them. This CDR3 is 15 amino acids long. CDR3 protein: CASSLSLGAPNGYTF. CDR3 nucleotide sequence: TGTGCCAGCAGTTTGTCTTTGGGGGCCCCGAATGGCTACACCTTC.

V gene TRBV5-6 combines with J gene TRBJ2-5; 7 nucleotides line up with TRBD2. Germline V gene sequence: CDR1 SGHDT, CDR2 YYEEEE. The V gene end was trimmed by 0 bases and the J gene end by 4 bases; junction bases not matched to a gene: 0. The CDR3 runs 13 residues. CDR3 coding DNA: TGTGCCAGCAGCTTGGGCGGGGGAGAGACCCAGTACTTC. Its translation: CASSLGGGETQYF.

This clone was recorded once. The V gene is TRBV19, the J gene TRBJ2-7; TRBD2 matches at 7 bases. CDR3 length equals 14 residues. The junction had 1 base not matched to a gene; V was cut back by 2 bases and J by 0 bases. The germline CDR1 and CDR2 sequences are LNHDA and SQIVND (reference sequence). CDR3 nucleotides: TGTGCCAGTAGTATAAGCGGGAACTCCTACGAGCAGTACTTC. Encoded protein: CASSISGNSYEQYF.

V and J are TRBV27 and TRBJ2-5, with D possibly TRBD2 on 6 matching bases. The assigned J gene may be wrong: the sequence end matches TRBJ2-7 better. Per the germline V gene, CDR1 is MNHEY and CDR2 is SMNVEV (reference sequence). The length of the CDR3 is 15 residues. Here the CDR3 DNA reads TGTGCCAGCAGTTTAAACGGCGGGGCTTACTACGAGCAGTACTTC. This sequence encodes CASSLNGGAYYEQYF.

The chain is built from TRBV7-8 and TRBJ2-7, with D maybe TRBD2 (7 bases). V gave up 4 bases and J gave up 0 bases, with 13 bases separating them. Germline lookup yields CDR1 SGHVS and CDR2 FQNEAQ. This CDR3 is built from 15 residues. The CDR3 DNA reads as TGTGCCAGCAGCTCTCGACGGGGGGCCTCCTACGAGCAGTACTTC. The encoded protein is CASSSRRGASYEQYF. The whole variable domain, filled in from reference TRBV7-8 and TRBJ2-7, reads GAGVSQSPRYKVAKRGQDVALRCDPISGHVSLFWYQQALGQGPEFLTYFQNEAQLDKSGLPSDRFFAERPEGSVSTLKIQRTQQEDSAVYLCASSSRRGASYEQYFGPGTRLTVT.

The chain recombines TRBV5-1 with TRBJ2-3; 13 bases align to TRBD2. The germline V gene encodes CDR1 SGHRS and CDR2 YFSETQ. V lost 0 bases and J lost 6; bases outside the gene matches: 4. The CDR3 consists of 16 residues. As DNA, the CDR3 is TGCGCCAGCAGCTTGGAACTAGCGGGGGGGCCCGATACGCAGTATTTT. It specifies CASSLELAGGPDTQYF.

The CDR3 DNA sequence: TGCGCCAGCAGCTTGGACCCTAGCGAGACCCAGTACTTC. It encodes CASSLDPSETQYF. The gene calls are TRBV5-1 and TRBJ2-5; D possibly corresponds to TRBD2 (5 bases). Trimming removed 0 bases at V and 5 bases at J, with 8 bases between. Germline V gene data show CDR1 as SGHRS and CDR2 as YFSETQ. The CDR3 is 13 amino acids. Full variable domain (missing parts from reference TRBV5-1 and TRBJ2-5): KAGVTQTPRYLIKTRGQQVTLSCSPISGHRSVSWYQQTPGQGLQFLFEYFSETQRNKGNFPGRFSGRQFSNSRSEMNVSTLELGDSALYLCASSLDPSETQYFGPGTRLLVL.

The CDR3 DNA reads as TGTGCCAGCAGTTACGGTGGGACAGCCTACAATGAGCAGTTCTTC. This gives the protein CASSYGGTAYNEQFF. The V call is TRBV6-5, the J call TRBJ2-1; 7 nucleotides align to TRBD1. With 2 bases clipped from V and 2 bases from J, the junction kept 3 bases outside the gene matches. CDR1 is MNHEY and CDR2 is SVGAGI in the germline V gene. CDR3 length equals 15 residues.

This chain connects TRBV5-5 to TRBJ2-1; 7 nucleotides line up with TRBD1. Germline loops: CDR1 SGHKS, CDR2 YYEKEE (reference sequence). J gave up 2 bases and V 5 bases, and 7 bases lay outside the gene matches. There are 15 residues in the CDR3. The DNA for the CDR3 is TGTGCCAGCAGTGACGGGGACAGCCCCTACAATGAGCAGTTCTTC. Protein: CASSDGDSPYNEQFF.

The CDR3 protein is CASSFTGTGAYEQYF. The CDR3 nucleotides read TGTGCCAGCAGTTTCACCGGGACAGGGGCCTACGAGCAGTACTTC. The chain uses TRBV27 and TRBJ2-7; 10 nucleotides line up with TRBD1. Germline assignment: CDR1 MNHEY and CDR2 SMNVEV (reference sequence). The trim removed 3 bases at V and 2 bases at J, leaving 4 bases unmatched. This CDR3 region has 15 residues.

This clone has a handful of counts. The chain combines TRBV29-1 with TRBJ2-3; tentatively, D is TRBD1 or TRBD2 (5 bases each). The CDR3 is made up of 14 amino acids. V lost 4 bases and J lost 2, with 13 bases in between. From germline, CDR1 is SQVTM and CDR2 ANQGSEA. CDR3 sequence: CSVGDPSTTDTQYF. CDR3 nucleotide sequence: TGCAGCGTTGGGGACCCAAGCACCACAGATACGCAGTATTTT.

DNA for the CDR3: TGTGCCTGGAGTTTGAACACTGAAGCTTTCTTT. Translating gives CAWSLNTEAFF. The V gene is TRBV30, the J gene TRBJ1-1; D uncertain. From germline, CDR1 is GTSNPN and CDR2 SVGIG (reference sequence). This CDR3 is built from 11 residues. V lost 2 bases to trimming and J lost 0 bases, with 1 base between them.